Presented here are 30 T cell receptor beta chains from one specimen sequenced in a study of neurological immune-mediated disorders. Time point defined: longitudinal time-point 2. Each CDR3 protein gets one entry after TCRdb re-called the 5' RACE reads with MiXCR. Among about 49,000 distinct CDR3 sequences listed, around 14% were seen once. The sample was PBMCs. The origin of the receptors is a male donor with HTLV-1-associated myelopathy (HAM/TSP).

This clonotype was detected ten times or more. The chain links TRBV7-2 to TRBJ1-6; D uncertain. Germline V gene lookup returns CDR1 SGHTA and CDR2 FQGNSA. Trimming removed 0 bases at V and 5 bases at J, with 14 bases between. The CDR3 spans 17 residues. In DNA, the CDR3 is TGTGCCAGCAGCTTAGCGCGGTGGGAGGGTAATAATTCACCCCTCCACTTT. It yields the protein CASSLARWEGNNSPLHF.

This clonotype has at least ten counts. The chain links TRBV20-1 to TRBJ1-2, with TRBD1 matching over 9 bases. The CDR3 has 13 amino acids. V was clipped by 3 bases and J by 5 bases; unmatched bases: 4. The V gene's germline CDR1 is DFQATT and CDR2 SNEGSKA (reference sequence). CDR3 amino acids: CSASPGQGYGYTF. The CDR3 nucleotides are TGCAGTGCTAGTCCGGGACAGGGATATGGCTACACCTTC.

This clonotype was counted a few times. This may stem from a read error, because a much larger clone lies one nucleotide away. The chain links TRBV20-1 to TRBJ1-4; D ambiguous. Germline loops: CDR1 DFQATT, CDR2 SNEGSKA (reference sequence). The CDR3 length is 14 residues. CDR3 region: CSVRGGATNEKLFF. CDR3 sequence (DNA): TGCAGTGTTAGAGGCGGCGCAACTAATGAAAAACTGTTTTTT.

This clonotype was picked up many times. The rearrangement joins TRBV6-1 to TRBJ2-5, with TRBD1 identical over 7 bases. The CDR3 runs to 15 residues. CDR1 MNHNS and CDR2 SASEGT come from the germline V gene. V lost 6 bases to trimming and J lost 3 bases; unmatched junction nucleotides: 10. The CDR3 coding sequence is TGTGCCAGCAGGAGGCCCGGGACAGCCGAAGAGACCCAGTACTTC. Protein sequence: CASRRPGTAEETQYF.

This clonotype was seen ten or more times. The V and J genes are TRBV12-3 or TRBV12-4 and TRBJ1-1, with D possibly being TRBD1 (5 bases). The CDR3 extends over 12 amino acids. Trimming pared 7 bases from V and 13 bases from J, leaving 19 bases between. The CDR3 DNA reads as TGTGCCAGCAATGGGGGACCGGGGCCTCATTTCTTT. This codes for CASNGGPGPHFF.

The V gene is TRBV20-1, the J gene TRBJ2-2; no clear D gene. Germline CDR1 and CDR2: DFQATT and SNEGSKA (reference sequence). This CDR3 spans 12 amino acids. With 6 bases removed from V and 13 bases from J, the gap between germline ends came to 18 bases. The DNA of the CDR3 is TGCAGTGCCCCCGCTTATGGCCGGGTGCTGTTTTTT. It translates to CSAPAYGRVLFF.

This clonotype was seen ten or more times. The chain carries TRBV5-1 and TRBJ1-1; 7 bases are shared with TRBD1. Looked up from germline, CDR1 is SGHRS and CDR2 is YFSETQ. The CDR3 consists of 15 residues. V shed 6 bases, J shed 1 base, and the junction held 9 bases outside the gene matches. CDR3 region: CASNPRTGANTEAFF. The CDR3 bases are TGCGCCAGCAACCCGCGGACAGGCGCGAACACTGAAGCTTTCTTT.

This clonotype came up many times. The J gene is TRBJ2-2, the V gene TRBV20-1; 9 positions agree with TRBD1. V gave up 5 bases and J gave up 3 bases; unmatched junction bases: 4. The CDR3 length is 14 residues. Germline loops: CDR1 DFQATT, CDR2 SNEGSKA (reference sequence). CDR3 sequence: CSARDRVYTGELFF. DNA of the CDR3: TGCAGTGCTCGGGACAGGGTGTACACCGGGGAGCTGTTTTTT.

There are many counts of this clonotype. The chain has TRBV5-1 and TRBJ2-3; 10 nucleotides agree with TRBD2. V dropped 5 bases and J dropped 0; count of bases not matched to a gene: 6. The CDR3 totals 16 residues. Germline CDR1 SGHRS, CDR2 YFSETQ. Written as DNA, the CDR3 is TGCGCCAGCAGGGGCGGACTAGCGGAAAGCACAGATACGCAGTATTTT. Translation: CASRGGLAESTDTQYF.

There are many counts of this clonotype. This chain connects TRBV29-1 to TRBJ2-5; D is unresolved. This CDR3 region has 13 residues. Deletions cut 7 bases from V and 4 bases from J, with 16 bases between. Germline loops: CDR1 SQVTM, CDR2 ANQGSEA. The CDR3, as DNA: TGCAGCGCCCATGACCAGCTTCGAGAGACCCAGTACTTC. It yields the protein CSAHDQLRETQYF.

The chain carries TRBV20-1 and TRBJ1-1; no clear D gene. Germline assignment: CDR1 DFQATT and CDR2 SNEGSKA (reference sequence). The CDR3 totals 12 residues. Trimming shortened V by 2 bases and J by 4 bases, and 8 bases separated the two germline ends. The DNA for the CDR3 is TGCAGTGCTAGATCAGGTCCCACTGAAGCTTTCTTT. The encoded protein is CSARSGPTEAFF.

This clonotype was observed many times. The chain employs TRBV6-8 and TRBJ2-5; D is undetermined. Germline loops: CDR1 MNHGY, CDR2 SAAAGT. Trimming removed 11 bases at V and 2 bases at J, with 18 bases between. The CDR3 length is 14 residues. In DNA form, the CDR3 reads TGTGCCCCGAGTGGTGCAGGCCTTCAAGAGACCCAGTACTTC. Translating it yields CAPSGAGLQETQYF.

There are many counts of this clonotype. The chain couples TRBV5-1 to TRBJ1-1; D is ambiguous. The V and J ends lost 0 bases and 0 bases respectively, with 9 bases between them. Germline V gene sequence: CDR1 SGHRS, CDR2 YFSETQ. The CDR3 covers 15 residues. CDR3 protein: CASSLAAAMNTEAFF. The CDR3, as DNA: TGCGCCAGCAGCTTGGCTGCGGCAATGAACACTGAAGCTTTCTTT.

This clonotype was detected many times. The rearrangement joins TRBV10-3 to TRBJ1-1; 9 bases map to TRBD1. Germline V gives CDR1 ENHRY, CDR2 SYGVKD. Unmatched junction bases numbered 5, after V lost 6 bases and J lost 0 bases. The CDR3 totals 15 residues. The CDR3 spells CAIRKQGAVNTEAFF. For the CDR3, the DNA is TGTGCCATCAGAAAACAGGGGGCAGTGAACACTGAAGCTTTCTTT.

A few counts support this clonotype. The CDR3 DNA reads TGTGCCAGCAGCCCCGACGGGACGGCGGAGGGCTACACCTTC. It is translated as CASSPDGTAEGYTF. The chain carries TRBV7-2 and TRBJ1-2; tentative D call: TRBD1 (5 bases). The CDR3 is 14 residues long. Germline loops: CDR1 SGHTA, CDR2 FQGNSA. The V end lost 5 bases, the J end lost 8 bases, and 18 bases lay between the germline ends.

This clonotype showed up many times. The chain is built from TRBV20-1 and TRBJ1-5; D is undetermined. There are 15 residues in the CDR3. The V gene lost 0 bases and the J gene lost 7 bases, with 16 bases spanning the gap. The V gene's germline CDR1 is DFQATT and CDR2 SNEGSKA (reference sequence). CDR3 amino acids: CSARDQQPGVQPQHF. The DNA of the CDR3 is TGCAGTGCTAGAGATCAGCAGCCCGGGGTGCAGCCCCAGCATTTT.

This clonotype was counted ten times or more. The CDR3 nucleotides are TGCAGTGCTACCACCACTAGCTACAGCTCCTACGAGCAGTACTTC. It encodes CSATTTSYSSYEQYF. V gene TRBV20-1 combines with J gene TRBJ2-7, with D possibly being TRBD2 (6 bases). The length of the CDR3 is 15 residues. The V and J ends lost 4 bases and 0 bases respectively, with 16 bases between them. Germline V gives CDR1 DFQATT, CDR2 SNEGSKA (reference sequence).

The rearrangement uses TRBV5-4 and TRBJ2-5; 10 bases map to TRBD2. The germline gives CDR1 SGHNT, CDR2 YYREEE (reference sequence). Germline trimming cut 0 bases from V and 2 bases from J; bases unmatched to any gene: 4. The CDR3 sequence is 16 residues long. The CDR3, as DNA: TGTGCCAGCAGCTTGGGAGGACTAGCGGCACAAGAGACCCAGTACTTC. Residues: CASSLGGLAAQETQYF.

In DNA, the CDR3 is TGCGCCAGCAGGATTGGGATGGACACTGAAGCTTTCTTT. It translates to CASRIGMDTEAFF. The J gene is TRBJ1-1, the V gene TRBV5-1, with D unclear. This CDR3 spans 13 amino acids. V was cut by 5 bases and J by 3 bases, with 11 bases left in between. Germline V gene data show CDR1 as SGHRS and CDR2 as YFSETQ.

The table lists this clonotype with many counts. The chain employs TRBV5-1 and TRBJ2-7, with TRBD2 identical over 10 bases. This CDR3 is built from 16 residues. CDR1 is SGHRS and CDR2 is YFSETQ in the germline V gene. The junction had 10 bases not matched to a gene; V was cut back by 7 bases and J by 0 bases. DNA for the CDR3: TGCGCCAGCGGGCGAGCGGGGGGGTCTACCTCCTACGAGCAGTACTTC. Translated: CASGRAGGSTSYEQYF.

This clonotype has more than one count but fewer than ten. The genes are TRBV11-3 and TRBJ1-6; D is possibly TRBD1 (6 bases). V gave up 4 bases and J gave up 7 bases, with 11 bases separating them. Germline CDR1 and CDR2: SGHNT and YENEEA. The CDR3 is 14 amino acids. CDR3 residues: CASSSQGGNSPLHF. CDR3 in DNA: TGTGCCAGCAGCTCCCAAGGGGGAAATTCACCCCTCCACTTT. Supplemented by reference TRBV11-3 and TRBJ1-6, the full variable domain reads EAGVVQSPRYKIIEKKQPVAFWCNPISGHNTLYWYLQNLGQGPELLIRYENEEAVDDSQLPKDRFSAERLKGVDSTLKIQPAELGDSAVYLCASSSQGGNSPLHFGNGTRLTVT.

In this sample, this clonotype turned up many times. The chain links TRBV7-9 to TRBJ2-3; D gene unclear. This CDR3 has 13 amino acids. Germline V lookup: CDR1 SEHNR, CDR2 FQNEAQ (reference sequence). Trimming took 4 bases from V and 4 from J, leaving 9 bases between them. The CDR3 loop is CASSYSGADTQYF. The CDR3, as DNA: TGTGCCAGCAGCTACTCAGGCGCAGATACGCAGTATTTT.

This clonotype showed up many times. This rearrangement joins TRBV7-2 to TRBJ1-2; D gene unclear. V was shortened by 3 bases and J by 6 bases, with 5 bases between the two germline ends. Germline values: CDR1 SGHTA, CDR2 FQGNSA. This CDR3 comprises 11 residues. DNA of the CDR3: TGTGCCAGCAGCTTGACGGATGGCTACACCTTC. Amino acids: CASSLTDGYTF.

This clonotype has at least ten counts. The chain couples TRBV5-1 to TRBJ2-3, with no clear D. Germline V gives CDR1 SGHRS, CDR2 YFSETQ. With 1 base removed from V and 2 bases from J, the gap between germline ends came to 5 bases. The CDR3 runs 13 residues. The CDR3 loop is CASSLHDTDTQYF. In nucleotides, the CDR3 is TGCGCCAGCAGCTTGCACGACACAGATACGCAGTATTTT.

There are many counts of this clonotype. The genes are TRBV10-2 and TRBJ2-7; 8 bases are shared with TRBD2. The CDR3 length is 13 residues. CDR1 and CDR2 from the germline V gene are WSHSY and SAAADI. V was pared by 6 bases and J by 3 bases, with 4 bases of the junction left unmatched. CDR3 residues: CASRIAGNYEQYF. The CDR3 DNA reads TGCGCCAGCAGAATAGCGGGGAACTACGAGCAGTACTTC.

This clonotype was detected ten times or more. The chain links TRBV20-1 to TRBJ2-7; no reliable D call. Germline V gene sequence: CDR1 DFQATT, CDR2 SNEGSKA (reference sequence). This CDR3 region has 14 residues. V lost 5 bases and J 0 bases, leaving 14 bases between the germline ends. The CDR3 region is CSAERIVLSYEQYF. For the CDR3, the DNA is TGCAGTGCTGAGAGAATCGTGCTCTCCTACGAGCAGTACTTC.

The table lists this clonotype with many counts. The chain uses TRBV7-2 and TRBJ1-3; 8 bases align to TRBD1. The CDR3 covers 15 residues. J was trimmed by 3 bases and V by 1 base; bases with no gene match: 2. The germline gives CDR1 SGHTA, CDR2 FQGNSA. CDR3 DNA sequence: TGTGCCAGCAGCTTAGTAACAGGGGGTGGAAACACCATATATTTT. Protein sequence: CASSLVTGGGNTIYF.

This clonotype was seen ten or more times. This rearrangement joins TRBV11-2 to TRBJ1-2, with 10 bases that match TRBD1. The V gene end was trimmed by 3 bases and the J gene end by 1 base; junction bases not matched to a gene: 5. Germline CDR1 reads SGHAT; CDR2 reads FQNNGV. The CDR3 runs to 16 residues. CDR3 nucleotide sequence: TGTGCCAGCAGCTTCCCGGGACAGGGGTTTAACTATGGCTACACCTTC. Protein product: CASSFPGQGFNYGYTF.

This clonotype was picked up many times. The CDR3 loop is CSGTHLSYEQYF. CDR3 bases: TGCAGCGGTACTCACCTATCCTACGAGCAGTACTTC. This chain uses TRBV29-1 with TRBJ2-7; no reliable D call. There are 12 residues in the CDR3. With 7 bases removed from V and 1 base from J, the gap between germline ends came to 11 bases. Germline CDR1 is SQVTM and CDR2 is ANQGSEA.

The chain uses TRBV9 and TRBJ1-4; 10 nucleotides match TRBD1. V shed 4 bases, J shed 5 bases, and the junction held 8 bases outside the gene matches. This CDR3 is built from 16 residues. Germline V lookup: CDR1 SGDLS, CDR2 YYNGEE. In DNA form, the CDR3 reads TGTGCCAGCAGCCCAAGGGACAGGGGCCCAAATGAAAAACTGTTTTTT. It codes for CASSPRDRGPNEKLFF.